The clone carrying this T cell receptor (beta chain) appeared once. Assay used: immunoSEQ multiplex PCR; TCRdb lists only in-frame clones, some missing. The sample contains hundreds of thousands of clones, 87% of which appear only once. These data originate in a study of blood T cell repertoires in COVID-19. Turning to the study itself: The United States, Italy and Spain were the sources of the acute and convalescent COVID-19 samples.

The J segment lost 5 bases and the V segment lost 3 bases, leaving 14 bases of the junction unmatched. Per germline, CDR1 SGHTA and CDR2 FQGNSA. The CDR3 contains 17 residues. This rearrangement joins TRBV7-2 to TRBJ2-3; 7 positions agree with TRBD1. This TCR was recovered from a man aged 18-30 years with active or convalescent COVID-19. What was sequenced was peripheral blood. The CDR3 sequence: CASSLSGRGYSVDTQYF. The CDR3 region has the DNA TGTGCCAGCAGCTTGTCAGGCAGGGGGTACTCTGTAGATACGCAGTATTTT.